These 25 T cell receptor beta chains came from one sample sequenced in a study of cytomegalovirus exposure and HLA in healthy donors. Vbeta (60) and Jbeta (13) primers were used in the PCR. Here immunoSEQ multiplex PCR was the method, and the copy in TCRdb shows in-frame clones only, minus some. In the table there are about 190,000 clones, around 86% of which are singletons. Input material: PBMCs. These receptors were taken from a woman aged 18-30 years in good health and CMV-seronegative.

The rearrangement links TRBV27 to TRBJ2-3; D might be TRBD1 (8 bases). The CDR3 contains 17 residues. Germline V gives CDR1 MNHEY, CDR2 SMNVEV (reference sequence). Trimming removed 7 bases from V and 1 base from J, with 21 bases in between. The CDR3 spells CASIGGGRGQGTDTQYF. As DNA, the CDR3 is TGTGCCAGCATCGGAGGGGGGAGGGGACAGGGCACAGATACGCAGTATTTT.

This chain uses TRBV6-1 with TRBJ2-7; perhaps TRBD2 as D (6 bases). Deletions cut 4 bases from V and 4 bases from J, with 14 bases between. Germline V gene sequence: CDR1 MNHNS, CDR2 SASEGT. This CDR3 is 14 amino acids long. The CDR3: CASSARDWVYEQYF. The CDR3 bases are TGTGCCAGCAGTGCAAGGGACTGGGTGTACGAGCAGTACTTC.

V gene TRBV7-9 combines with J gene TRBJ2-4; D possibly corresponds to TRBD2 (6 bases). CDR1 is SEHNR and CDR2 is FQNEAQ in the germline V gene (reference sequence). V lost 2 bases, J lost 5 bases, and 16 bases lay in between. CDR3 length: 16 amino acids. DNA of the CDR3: TGTGCCAGCAGCTTAAAGGGACTGCCCCACCAAAACATTCAGTACTTC. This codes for CASSLKGLPHQNIQYF.

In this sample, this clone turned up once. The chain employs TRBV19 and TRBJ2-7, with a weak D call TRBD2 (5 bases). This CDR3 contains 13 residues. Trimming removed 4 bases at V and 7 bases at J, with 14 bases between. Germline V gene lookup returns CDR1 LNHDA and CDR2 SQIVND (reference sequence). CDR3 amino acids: CASSTGWTGEQYF. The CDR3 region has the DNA TGTGCCAGTAGTACCGGGTGGACGGGAGAGCAGTACTTC.

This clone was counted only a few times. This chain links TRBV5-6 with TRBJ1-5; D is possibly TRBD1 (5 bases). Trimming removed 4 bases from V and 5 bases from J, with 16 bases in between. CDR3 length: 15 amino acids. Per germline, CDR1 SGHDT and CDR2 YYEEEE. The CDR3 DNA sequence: TGTGCCAGCAGCCGGAGGGGTCGGGGGGATCAGCCCCAGCATTTT. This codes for CASSRRGRGDQPQHF. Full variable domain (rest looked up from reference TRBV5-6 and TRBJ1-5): DAGVTQSPTHLIKTRGQQVTLRCSPKSGHDTVSWYQQALGQGPQFIFQYYEEEERQRGNFPDRFSGHQFPNYSSELNVNALLLGDSALYLCASSRRGRGDQPQHFGDGTRLSIL.

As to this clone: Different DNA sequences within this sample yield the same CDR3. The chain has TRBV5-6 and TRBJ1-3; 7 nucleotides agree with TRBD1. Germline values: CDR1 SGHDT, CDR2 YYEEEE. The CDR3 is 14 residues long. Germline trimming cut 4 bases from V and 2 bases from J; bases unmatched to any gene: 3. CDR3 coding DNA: TGTGCCAGCAGCCGCGACAGGGCTGGAAACACCATATATTTT. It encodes CASSRDRAGNTIYF.

The CDR3 DNA sequence: TGTGCCAGCAGTGACTCCAGGGTCTATGGCTACACCTTC. Translating it yields CASSDSRVYGYTF. V usage is TRBV25-1 and J usage is TRBJ1-2, with D maybe TRBD1 (5 bases). The CDR3 contains 13 residues. V was shortened by 3 bases and J by 4 bases, with 9 bases between the two germline ends. From germline, CDR1 is MGHDK and CDR2 SYGVNS.

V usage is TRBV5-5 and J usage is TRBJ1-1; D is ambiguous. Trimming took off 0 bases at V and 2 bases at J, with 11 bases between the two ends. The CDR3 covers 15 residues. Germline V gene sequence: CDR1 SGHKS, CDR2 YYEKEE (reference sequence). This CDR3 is CASSLVVSANTEAFF. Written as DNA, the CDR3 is TGTGCCAGCAGCTTGGTCGTAAGCGCCAACACTGAAGCTTTCTTT.

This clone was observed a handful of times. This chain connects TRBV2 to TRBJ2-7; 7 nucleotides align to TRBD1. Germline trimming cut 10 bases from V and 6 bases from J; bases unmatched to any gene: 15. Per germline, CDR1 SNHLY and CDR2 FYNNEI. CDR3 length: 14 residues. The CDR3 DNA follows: TGTGCCACCGGAGCCGGGACAGCAGTGATCGAGCAGTACTTC. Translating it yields CATGAGTAVIEQYF.

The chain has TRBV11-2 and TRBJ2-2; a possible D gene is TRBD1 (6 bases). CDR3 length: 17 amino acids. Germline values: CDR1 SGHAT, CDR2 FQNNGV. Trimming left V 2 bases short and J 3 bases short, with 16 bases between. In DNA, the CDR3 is TGTGCCAGCAGCTTAACAGCGGCAGGGGCCGACACCGGGGAGCTGTTTTTT. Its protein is CASSLTAAGADTGELFF.

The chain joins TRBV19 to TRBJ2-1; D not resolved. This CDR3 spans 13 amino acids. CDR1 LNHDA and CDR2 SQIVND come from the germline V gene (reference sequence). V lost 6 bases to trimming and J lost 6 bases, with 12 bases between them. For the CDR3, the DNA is TGTGCCAGTAGCGTGGGTACAGCCAATGAGCAGTTCTTC. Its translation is CASSVGTANEQFF.

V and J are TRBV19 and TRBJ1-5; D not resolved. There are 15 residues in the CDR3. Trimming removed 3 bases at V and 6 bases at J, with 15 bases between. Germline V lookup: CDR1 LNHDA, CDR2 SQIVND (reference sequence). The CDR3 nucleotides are TGTGCCAGTAGTATCTTTGGCGGCCTTGTTCAGCCCCAGCATTTT. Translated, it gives CASSIFGGLVQPQHF.

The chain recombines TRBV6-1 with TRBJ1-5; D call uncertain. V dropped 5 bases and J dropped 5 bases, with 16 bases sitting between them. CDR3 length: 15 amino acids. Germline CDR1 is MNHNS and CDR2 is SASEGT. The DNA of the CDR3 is TGTGCCAGCAGTCCCTATGAGCTTTTAGATCAGCCCCAGCATTTT. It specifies CASSPYELLDQPQHF.

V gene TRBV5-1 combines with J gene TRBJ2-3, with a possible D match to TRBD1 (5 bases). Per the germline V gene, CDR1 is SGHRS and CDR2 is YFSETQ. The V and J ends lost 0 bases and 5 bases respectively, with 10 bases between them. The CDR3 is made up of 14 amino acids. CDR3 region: CASSLAGFLDTQYF. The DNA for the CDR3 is TGCGCCAGCAGCTTGGCAGGGTTTCTAGATACGCAGTATTTT.

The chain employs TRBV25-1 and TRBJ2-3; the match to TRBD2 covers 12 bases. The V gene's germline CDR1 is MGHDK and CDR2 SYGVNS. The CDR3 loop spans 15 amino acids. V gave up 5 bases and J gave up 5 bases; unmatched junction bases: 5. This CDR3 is CASSPSGRAVDTQYF. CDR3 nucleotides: TGTGCCAGCAGTCCTAGCGGGAGGGCCGTAGATACGCAGTATTTT.

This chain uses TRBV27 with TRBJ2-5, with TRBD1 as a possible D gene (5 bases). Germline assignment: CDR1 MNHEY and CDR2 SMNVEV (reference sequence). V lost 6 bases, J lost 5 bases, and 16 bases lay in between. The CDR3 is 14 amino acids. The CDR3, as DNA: TGTGCCAGCAGCCCGACAGTGATTGGGGAGACCCAGTACTTC. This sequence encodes CASSPTVIGETQYF.

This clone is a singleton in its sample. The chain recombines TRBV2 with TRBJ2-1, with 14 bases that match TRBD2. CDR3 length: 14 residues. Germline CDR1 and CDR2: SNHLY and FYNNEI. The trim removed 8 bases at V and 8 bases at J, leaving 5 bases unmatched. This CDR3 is CASRGTSGSHEQFF. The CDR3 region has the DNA TGTGCCAGCCGCGGGACTAGCGGGAGCCATGAGCAGTTCTTC.

The CDR3 region is CAWRLARHNEQFF. In nucleotides, the CDR3 is TGTGCCTGGAGGCTAGCTCGCCACAATGAGCAGTTCTTC. V is TRBV30 and J is TRBJ2-1, with D perhaps TRBD2 (5 bases). The germline V gene has CDR1 GTSNPN and CDR2 SVGIG (reference sequence). V lost 3 bases and J lost 5, with 11 bases in between. The CDR3 contains 13 residues. The full variable domain, with the rest looked up from reference TRBV30 and TRBJ2-1, is SQTIHQWPATLVQPVGSPLSLECTVEGTSNPNLYWYRQAAGRGLQLLFYSVGIGQISSEVPQNLSASRPQDRQFILSSKKLLLSDSGFYLCAWRLARHNEQFFGPGTRLTVL.

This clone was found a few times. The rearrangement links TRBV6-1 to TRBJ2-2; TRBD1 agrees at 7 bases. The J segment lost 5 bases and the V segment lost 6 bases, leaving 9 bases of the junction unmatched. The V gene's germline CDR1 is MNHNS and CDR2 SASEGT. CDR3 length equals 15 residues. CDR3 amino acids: CASRDRVTLTGELFF. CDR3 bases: TGTGCCAGCAGAGACAGGGTAACTTTAACCGGGGAGCTGTTTTTT.

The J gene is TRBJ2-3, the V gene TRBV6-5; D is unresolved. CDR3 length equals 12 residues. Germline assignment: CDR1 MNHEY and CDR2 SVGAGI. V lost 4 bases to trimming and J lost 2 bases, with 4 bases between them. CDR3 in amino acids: CASSSVTDTQYF. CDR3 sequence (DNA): TGTGCCAGCAGTTCAGTCACAGATACGCAGTATTTT.

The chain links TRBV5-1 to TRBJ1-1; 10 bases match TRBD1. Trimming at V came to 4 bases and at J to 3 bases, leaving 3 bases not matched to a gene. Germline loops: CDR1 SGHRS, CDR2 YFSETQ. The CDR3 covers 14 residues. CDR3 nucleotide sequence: TGCGCCAGCAGCGTGGGACAGGGGTACACTGAAGCTTTCTTT. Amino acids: CASSVGQGYTEAFF.

For the CDR3, the DNA is TGTGCCAGTCGGAATACAGGGGGGAGGTATGGCTACACCTTC. Translated, it gives CASRNTGGRYGYTF. The gene calls are TRBV19 and TRBJ1-2, with TRBD1 matching over 8 bases. Germline V lookup: CDR1 LNHDA, CDR2 SQIVND (reference sequence). With 8 bases clipped from V and 5 bases from J, the junction kept 10 bases outside the gene matches. This CDR3 has 14 residues. Filled out from reference TRBV19 and TRBJ1-2, the complete variable domain reads DGGITQSPKYLFRKEGQNVTLSCEQNLNHDAMYWYRQDPGQGLRLIYYSQIVNDFQKGDIAEGYSVSREKKESFPLTVTSAQKNPTAFYLCASRNTGGRYGYTFGSGTRLTVV.

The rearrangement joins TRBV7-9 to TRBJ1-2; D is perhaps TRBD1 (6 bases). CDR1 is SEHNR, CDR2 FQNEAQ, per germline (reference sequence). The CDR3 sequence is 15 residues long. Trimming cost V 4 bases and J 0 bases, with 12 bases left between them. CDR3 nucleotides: TGTGCCAGCAGCTCAGGGGATATCACTAACTATGGCTACACCTTC. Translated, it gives CASSSGDITNYGYTF.

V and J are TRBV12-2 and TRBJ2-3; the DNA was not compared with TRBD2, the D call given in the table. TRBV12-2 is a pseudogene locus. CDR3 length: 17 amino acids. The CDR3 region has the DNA TGTGCAAGTCGCTTCGCGAGAGTAGCGGGCCCCACAGATACGCAGTATTTT. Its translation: CASRFARVAGPTDTQYF.

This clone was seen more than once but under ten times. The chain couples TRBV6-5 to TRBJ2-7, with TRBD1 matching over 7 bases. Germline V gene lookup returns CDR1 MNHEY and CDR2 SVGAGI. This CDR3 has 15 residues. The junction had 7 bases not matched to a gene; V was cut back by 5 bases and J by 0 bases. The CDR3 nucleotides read TGTGCCAGCAGTCCCCAGGACAGGCCCTCCTACGAGCAGTACTTC. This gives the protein CASSPQDRPSYEQYF.